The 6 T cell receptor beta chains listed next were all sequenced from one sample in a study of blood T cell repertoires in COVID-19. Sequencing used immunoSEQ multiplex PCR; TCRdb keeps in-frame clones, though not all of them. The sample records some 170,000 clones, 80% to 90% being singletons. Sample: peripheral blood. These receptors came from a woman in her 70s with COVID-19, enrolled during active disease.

The CDR3 loop is CASSFNELNTIYF. The DNA of the CDR3 is TGTGCCAGCAGTTTCAACGAGTTAAACACCATATATTTT. The chain links TRBV12-3 or TRBV12-4 to TRBJ1-3; no definite D call. The germline V and J ends were trimmed by 3 bases and 6 bases, with 9 bases remaining between them. This CDR3 region has 13 residues.

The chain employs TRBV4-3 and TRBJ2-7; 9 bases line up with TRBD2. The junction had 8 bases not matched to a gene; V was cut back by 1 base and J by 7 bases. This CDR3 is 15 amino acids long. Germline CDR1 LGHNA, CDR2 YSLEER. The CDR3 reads CASSQGTSATEEQYF. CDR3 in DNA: TGCGCCAGCAGCCAAGGGACTAGCGCCACGGAAGAGCAGTACTTC.

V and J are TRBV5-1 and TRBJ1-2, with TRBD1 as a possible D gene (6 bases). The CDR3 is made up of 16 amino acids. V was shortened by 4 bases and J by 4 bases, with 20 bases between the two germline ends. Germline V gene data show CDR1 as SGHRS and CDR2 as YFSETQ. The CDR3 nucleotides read TGCGCCAGCAGCCAAACAAACAGGGCTCGAGGCTATGGCTACACCTTC. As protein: CASSQTNRARGYGYTF.

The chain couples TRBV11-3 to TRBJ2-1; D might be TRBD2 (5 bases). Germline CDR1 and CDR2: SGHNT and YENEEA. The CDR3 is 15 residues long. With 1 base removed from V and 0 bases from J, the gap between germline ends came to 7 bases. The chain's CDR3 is CASSLVAGSYNEQFF. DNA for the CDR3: TGTGCCAGCAGCTTAGTCGCGGGCTCCTACAATGAGCAGTTCTTC.

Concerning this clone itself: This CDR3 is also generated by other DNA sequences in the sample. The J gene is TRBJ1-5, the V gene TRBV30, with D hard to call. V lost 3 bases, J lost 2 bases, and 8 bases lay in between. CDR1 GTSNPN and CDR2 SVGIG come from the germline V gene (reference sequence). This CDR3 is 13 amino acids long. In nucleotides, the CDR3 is TGTGCCTGGAGCACGCGTGGCAATCAGCCCCAGCATTTT. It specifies CAWSTRGNQPQHF.

DNA of the CDR3: TGTGCCAGCAGTTGGGCGGGGGGAGAGGGCAATCAGCCCCAGCATTTT. This codes for CASSWAGGEGNQPQHF. The chain couples TRBV27 to TRBJ1-5, with a tentative D call TRBD1 (5 bases). From germline, CDR1 is MNHEY and CDR2 SMNVEV (reference sequence). V was pared by 4 bases and J by 2 bases, with 15 bases between. The CDR3 spans 16 residues.